A selection of T cell receptor beta chains follows, all from one sample in a study of PD-L1 blockade in urothelial cancer. Method: immunoSEQ multiplex PCR; TCRdb's copy keeps in-frame clones and lacks some. The repertoire holds some 35,000 clones, with over 75% as singletons. The specimen comprised PBMCs, sampled around atezolizumab (anti-PD-L1) treatment. The origin of the receptors is a man aged 60-69 years with urothelial cancer. Each CDR3 is given with its conserved first and last residue. The D gene is left open where the match is weak. Only some rows state a clone size, as once, few, many or a class for expanded clones.

V gene: TRBV5-6; CDR3 length: 14; clone size: -; J gene: TRBJ1-1; D gene: TRBD1; CDR3 protein: CASSLVTGVTEAFF; CDR3 DNA: TGTGCCAGCAGCTTGGTCACAGGGGTCACTGAAGCTTTCTTT
V gene: TRBV5-1; CDR3 length: 15; clone size: -; J gene: TRBJ2-2; D gene: TRBD1; CDR3 protein: CASSRDRKADGELFF; CDR3 DNA: TGCGCCAGCAGCCGGGACAGGAAAGCGGACGGGGAGCTGTTTTTT
V gene: TRBV21-1; CDR3 length: 17; clone size: -; J gene: TRBJ1-5; D gene: -; CDR3 protein: CASSKVTRRGCNQPQHF; CDR3 DNA: TGTGCCAGCAGCAAAGTGACCAGGAGGGGCTGCAATCAGCCCCAGCATTTT
V gene: TRBV9; CDR3 length: 19; clone size: -; J gene: TRBJ1-1; D gene: -; CDR3 protein: CASSVGLSFGTPNLAEAFF; CDR3 DNA: TGTGCCAGCAGCGTAGGGCTTTCGTTCGGGACACCTAATTTGGCTGAAGCTTTCTTT
V gene: TRBV5-1; CDR3 length: 21; clone size: once; J gene: TRBJ2-4; D gene: TRBD2; CDR3 protein: CASSSDGRDSGGLGAKNIQYF; CDR3 DNA: TGCGCCAGCAGCTCCGACGGGCGGGATTCGGGGGGGTTAGGGGCCAAAAACATTCAGTACTTC
V gene: TRBV2; CDR3 length: 15; clone size: -; J gene: TRBJ2-7; D gene: TRBD2; CDR3 protein: CASSEEFGRAYEQYF; CDR3 DNA: TGTGCCAGCAGTGAAGAATTTGGGAGGGCCTACGAGCAGTACTTC
V gene: TRBV2; CDR3 length: 14; clone size: -; J gene: TRBJ1-4; D gene: TRBD1; CDR3 protein: CASSVTGAQEKLFF; CDR3 DNA: TGTGCCAGCAGTGTAACAGGGGCTCAGGAAAAACTGTTTTTT
V gene: TRBV5-5; CDR3 length: 16; clone size: -; J gene: TRBJ2-3; D gene: TRBD2; CDR3 protein: CASSAASGAVGDTQYF; CDR3 DNA: TGTGCCAGCAGCGCCGCTAGCGGGGCCGTCGGGGATACGCAGTATTTT
V gene: TRBV25-1; CDR3 length: 14; clone size: -; J gene: TRBJ2-5; D gene: TRBD1; CDR3 protein: CASRLTGGQETQYF; CDR3 DNA: TGTGCCAGCAGACTCACAGGGGGGCAAGAGACCCAGTACTTC
V gene: TRBV6-1; CDR3 length: 15; clone size: -; J gene: TRBJ2-3; D gene: TRBD2; CDR3 protein: CASSEFSGGADTQYF; CDR3 DNA: TGTGCCAGCAGTGAATTTAGCGGGGGGGCAGATACGCAGTATTTT
V gene: TRBV2; CDR3 length: 14; clone size: -; J gene: TRBJ1-1; D gene: -; CDR3 protein: CASSGLSRNTEAFF; CDR3 DNA: TGTGCCAGCAGTGGGTTGTCTAGGAACACTGAAGCTTTCTTT